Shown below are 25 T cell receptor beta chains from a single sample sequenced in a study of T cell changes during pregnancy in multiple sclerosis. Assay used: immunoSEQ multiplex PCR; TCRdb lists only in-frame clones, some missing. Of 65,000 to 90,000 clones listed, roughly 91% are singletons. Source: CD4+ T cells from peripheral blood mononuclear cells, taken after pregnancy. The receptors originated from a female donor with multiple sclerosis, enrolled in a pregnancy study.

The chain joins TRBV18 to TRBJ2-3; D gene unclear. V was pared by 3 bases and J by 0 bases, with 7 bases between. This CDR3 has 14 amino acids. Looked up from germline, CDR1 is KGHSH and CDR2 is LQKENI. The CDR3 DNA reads TGTGCCAGCTCACCTCCAGTAAGCACAGATACGCAGTATTTT. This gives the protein CASSPPVSTDTQYF.

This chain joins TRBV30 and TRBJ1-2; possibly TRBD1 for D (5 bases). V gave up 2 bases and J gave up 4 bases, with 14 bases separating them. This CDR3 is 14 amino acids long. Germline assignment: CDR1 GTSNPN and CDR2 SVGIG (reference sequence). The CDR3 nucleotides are TGTGCCTGGAGTCCTCGGGGACTCCTCTATGGCTACACCTTC. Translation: CAWSPRGLLYGYTF.

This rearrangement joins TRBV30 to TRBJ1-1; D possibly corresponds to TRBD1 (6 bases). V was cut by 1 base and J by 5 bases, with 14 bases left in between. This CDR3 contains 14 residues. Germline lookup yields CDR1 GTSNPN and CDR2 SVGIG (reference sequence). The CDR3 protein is CAWSAFAQGTEAFF. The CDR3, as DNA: TGTGCCTGGAGTGCATTTGCTCAGGGGACTGAAGCTTTCTTT.

In nucleotides, the CDR3 is TGCGCCAGCAGCTTGAGAGCAACTAATGAAAAACTGTTTTTT. Translation gives CASSLRATNEKLFF. The chain recombines TRBV5-1 with TRBJ1-4, with D unclear. V was shortened by 1 base and J by 0 bases, with 4 bases between the two germline ends. This CDR3 spans 14 amino acids. CDR1 is SGHRS, CDR2 YFSETQ, per germline.

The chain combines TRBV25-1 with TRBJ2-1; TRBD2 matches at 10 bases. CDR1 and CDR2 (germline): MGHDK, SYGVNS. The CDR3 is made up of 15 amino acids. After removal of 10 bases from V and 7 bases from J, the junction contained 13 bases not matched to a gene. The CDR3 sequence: CATNPERGGWNEQFF. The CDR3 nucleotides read TGTGCCACCAACCCGGAGCGGGGGGGGTGGAATGAGCAGTTCTTC.

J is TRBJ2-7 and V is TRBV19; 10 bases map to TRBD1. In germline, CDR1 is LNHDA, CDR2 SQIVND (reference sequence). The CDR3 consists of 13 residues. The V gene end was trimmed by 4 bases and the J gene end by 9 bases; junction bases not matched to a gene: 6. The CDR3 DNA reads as TGTGCCAGTAGTAGCGGACAGGGGGGCAGGCAGTACTTC. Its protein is CASSSGQGGRQYF.

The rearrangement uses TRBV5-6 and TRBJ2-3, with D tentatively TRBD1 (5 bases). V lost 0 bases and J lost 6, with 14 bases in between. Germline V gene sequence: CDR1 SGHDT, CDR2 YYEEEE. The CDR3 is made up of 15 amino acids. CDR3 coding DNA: TGTGCCAGCAGCTTGGAGGGCCAGGGCGGCGATACGCAGTATTTT. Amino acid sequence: CASSLEGQGGDTQYF.

The CDR3 reads CASSSGRASTDTQYF. CDR3 DNA: TGTGCCAGCAGTAGCGGGAGGGCTAGCACAGATACGCAGTATTTT. J is TRBJ2-3 and V is TRBV9, with 11 bases lining up with TRBD2. Germline V gene sequence: CDR1 SGDLS, CDR2 YYNGEE. Trimming took 5 bases from V and 0 from J; bases not matched to a gene: 2. This CDR3 has 15 amino acids. The full variable domain, in which reference TRBV9 and TRBJ2-3 provide the parts outside the CDR3, is DSGVTQTPKHLITATGQRVTLRCSPRSGDLSVYWYQQSLDQGLQFLIQYYNGEERAKGNILERFSAQQFPDLHSELNLSSLELGDSALYFCASSSGRASTDTQYFGPGTRLTVL.

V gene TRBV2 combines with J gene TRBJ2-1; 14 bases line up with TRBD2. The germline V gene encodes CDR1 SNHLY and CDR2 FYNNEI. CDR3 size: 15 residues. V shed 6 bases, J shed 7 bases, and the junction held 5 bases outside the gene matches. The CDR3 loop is CASRSTSGGANEQFF. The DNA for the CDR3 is TGTGCCAGCAGATCGACTAGCGGGGGGGCGAATGAGCAGTTCTTC. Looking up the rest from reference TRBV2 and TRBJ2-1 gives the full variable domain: EPEVTQTPSHQVTQMGQEVILRCVPISNHLYFYWYRQILGQKVEFLVSFYNNEISEKSEIFDDQFSVERPDGSNFTLKIRSTKLEDSAMYFCASRSTSGGANEQFFGPGTRLTVL.

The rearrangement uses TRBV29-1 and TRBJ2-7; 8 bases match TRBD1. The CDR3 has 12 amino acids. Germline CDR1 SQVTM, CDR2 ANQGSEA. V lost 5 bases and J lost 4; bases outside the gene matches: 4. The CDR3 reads CSVSGTGYEQYF. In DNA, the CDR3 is TGCAGCGTTTCCGGGACAGGTTACGAGCAGTACTTC.

The CDR3 DNA reads as TGTGCCAGCACGGCCCTCTCAGGGTTCCAAGAGACCCAGTACTTC. Residues: CASTALSGFQETQYF. This rearrangement joins TRBV9 to TRBJ2-5; D may be TRBD1 (5 bases). V was trimmed by 6 bases and J by 1 base, leaving 16 bases between them. The CDR3 contains 15 residues. From germline, CDR1 is SGDLS and CDR2 YYNGEE. Looking up the rest from reference TRBV9 and TRBJ2-5 gives the full variable domain: DSGVTQTPKHLITATGQRVTLRCSPRSGDLSVYWYQQSLDQGLQFLIQYYNGEERAKGNILERFSAQQFPDLHSELNLSSLELGDSALYFCASTALSGFQETQYFGPGTRLLVL.

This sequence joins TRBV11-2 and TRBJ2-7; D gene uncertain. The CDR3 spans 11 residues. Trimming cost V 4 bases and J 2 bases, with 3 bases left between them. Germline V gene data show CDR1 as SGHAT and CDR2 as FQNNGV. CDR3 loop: CASSSTYEQYF. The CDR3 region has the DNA TGTGCCAGCAGCTCCACCTACGAGCAGTACTTC.

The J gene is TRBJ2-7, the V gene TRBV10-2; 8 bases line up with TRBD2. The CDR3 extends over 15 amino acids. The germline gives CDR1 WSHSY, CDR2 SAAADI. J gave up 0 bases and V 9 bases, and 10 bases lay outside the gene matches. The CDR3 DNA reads TGCGCCAGTCGGGGGTTAGCGGGACCCTCCTACGAGCAGTACTTC. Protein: CASRGLAGPSYEQYF.

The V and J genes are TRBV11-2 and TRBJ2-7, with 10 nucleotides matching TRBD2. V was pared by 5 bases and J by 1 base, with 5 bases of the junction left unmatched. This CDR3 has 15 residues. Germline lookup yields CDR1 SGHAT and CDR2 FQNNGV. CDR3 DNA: TGTGCCAGCAGCCCCCAACTAGCGGGGTCCTACGAGCAGTACTTC. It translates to CASSPQLAGSYEQYF.

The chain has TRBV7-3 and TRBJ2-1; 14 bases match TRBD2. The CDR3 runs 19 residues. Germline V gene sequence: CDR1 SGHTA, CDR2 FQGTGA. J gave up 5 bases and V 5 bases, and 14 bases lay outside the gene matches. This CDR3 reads CASSPTGLAGGPDNNEQFF. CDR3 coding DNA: TGTGCCAGCAGCCCAACCGGACTAGCGGGGGGCCCAGATAACAATGAGCAGTTCTTC. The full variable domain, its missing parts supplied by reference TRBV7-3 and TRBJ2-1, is GAGVSQTPSNKVTEKGKYVELRCDPISGHTALYWYRQSLGQGPEFLIYFQGTGAADDSGLPNDRFFAVRPEGSVSTLKIQRTERGDSAVYLCASSPTGLAGGPDNNEQFFGPGTRLTVL.

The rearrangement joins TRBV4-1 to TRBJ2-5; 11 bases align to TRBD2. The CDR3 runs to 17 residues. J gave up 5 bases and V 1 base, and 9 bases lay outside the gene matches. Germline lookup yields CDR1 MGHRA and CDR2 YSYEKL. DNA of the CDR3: TGCGCCAGCAGCCAAGGTTGGGAACTAGCGGGAGTGGAGACCCAGTACTTC. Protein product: CASSQGWELAGVETQYF.

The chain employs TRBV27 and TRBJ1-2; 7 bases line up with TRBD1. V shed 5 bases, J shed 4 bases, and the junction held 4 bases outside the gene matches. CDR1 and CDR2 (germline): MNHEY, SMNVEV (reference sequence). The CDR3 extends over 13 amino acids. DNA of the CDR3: TGTGCCAGCAGTAGAGGGGGCACCTATGGCTACACCTTC. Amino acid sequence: CASSRGGTYGYTF.

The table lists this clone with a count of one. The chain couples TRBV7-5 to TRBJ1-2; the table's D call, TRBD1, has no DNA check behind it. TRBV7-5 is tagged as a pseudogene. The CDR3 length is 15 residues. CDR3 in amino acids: CVRSLETGFPYGYTF. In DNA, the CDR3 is TGTGTCAGAAGCTTAGAGACAGGGTTTCCCTATGGCTACACCTTC.

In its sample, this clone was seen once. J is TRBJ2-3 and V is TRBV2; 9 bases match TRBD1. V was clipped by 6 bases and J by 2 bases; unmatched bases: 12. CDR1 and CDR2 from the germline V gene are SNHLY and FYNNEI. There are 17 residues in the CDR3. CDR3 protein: CASSRTGVTVATDTQYF. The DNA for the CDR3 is TGTGCCAGCAGCAGGACAGGGGTAACCGTAGCCACAGATACGCAGTATTTT. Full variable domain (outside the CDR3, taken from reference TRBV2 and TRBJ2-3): EPEVTQTPSHQVTQMGQEVILRCVPISNHLYFYWYRQILGQKVEFLVSFYNNEISEKSEIFDDQFSVERPDGSNFTLKIRSTKLEDSAMYFCASSRTGVTVATDTQYFGPGTRLTVL.

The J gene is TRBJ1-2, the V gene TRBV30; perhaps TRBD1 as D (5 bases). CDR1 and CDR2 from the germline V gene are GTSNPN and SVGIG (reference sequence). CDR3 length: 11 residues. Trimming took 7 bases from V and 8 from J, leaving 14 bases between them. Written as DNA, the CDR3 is TGTGCCTTAAGGCGGGGGTTCGGCTACACCTTC. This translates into CALRRGFGYTF.

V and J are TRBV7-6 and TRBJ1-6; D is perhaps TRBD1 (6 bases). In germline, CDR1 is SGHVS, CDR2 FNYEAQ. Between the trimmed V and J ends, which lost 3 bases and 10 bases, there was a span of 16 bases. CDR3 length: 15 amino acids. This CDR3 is CASSLNAGEGSPLHF. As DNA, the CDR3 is TGTGCCAGCAGCTTGAATGCAGGGGAAGGCTCACCCCTCCACTTT.

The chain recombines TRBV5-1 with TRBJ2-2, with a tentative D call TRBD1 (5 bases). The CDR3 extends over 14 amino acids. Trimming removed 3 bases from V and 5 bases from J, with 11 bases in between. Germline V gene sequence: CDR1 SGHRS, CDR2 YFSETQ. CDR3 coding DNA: TGCGCCAGCAGCTCGACAGTAGGGACCGGGGAGCTGTTTTTT. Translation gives CASSSTVGTGELFF.

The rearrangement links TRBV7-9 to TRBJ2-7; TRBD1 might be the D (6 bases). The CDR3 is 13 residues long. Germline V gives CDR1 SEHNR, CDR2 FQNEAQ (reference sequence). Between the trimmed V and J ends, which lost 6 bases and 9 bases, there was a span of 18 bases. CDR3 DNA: TGTGCCAGCAGTCCCGTGGCACAGGGAGTGCAGTACTTC. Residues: CASSPVAQGVQYF.

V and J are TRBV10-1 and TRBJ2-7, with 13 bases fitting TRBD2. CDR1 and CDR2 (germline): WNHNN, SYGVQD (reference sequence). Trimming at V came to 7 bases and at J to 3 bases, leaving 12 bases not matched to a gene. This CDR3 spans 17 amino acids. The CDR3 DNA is TGCGCCAGCATCCCATTCACGACTAGCGGGGGGCTCTACGAGCAGTACTTC. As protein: CASIPFTTSGGLYEQYF.

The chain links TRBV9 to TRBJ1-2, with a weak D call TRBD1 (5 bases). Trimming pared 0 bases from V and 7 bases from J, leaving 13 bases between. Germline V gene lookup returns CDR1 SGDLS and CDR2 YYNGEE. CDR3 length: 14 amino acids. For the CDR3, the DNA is TGTGCCAGCAGCGTAGTGGGGCAAGATAGTGGCTACACCTTC. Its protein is CASSVVGQDSGYTF.